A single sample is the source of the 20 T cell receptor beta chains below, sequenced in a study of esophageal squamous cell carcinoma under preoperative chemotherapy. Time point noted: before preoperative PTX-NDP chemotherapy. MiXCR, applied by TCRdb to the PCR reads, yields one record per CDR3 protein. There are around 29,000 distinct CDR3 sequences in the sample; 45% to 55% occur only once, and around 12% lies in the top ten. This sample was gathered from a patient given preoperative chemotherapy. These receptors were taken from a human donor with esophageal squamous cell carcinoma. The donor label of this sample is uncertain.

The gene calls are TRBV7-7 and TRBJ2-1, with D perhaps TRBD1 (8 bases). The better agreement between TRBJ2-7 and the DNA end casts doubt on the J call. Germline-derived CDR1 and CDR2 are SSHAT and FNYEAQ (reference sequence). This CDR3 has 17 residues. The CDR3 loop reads CASSQGAGVDTYNEQYF. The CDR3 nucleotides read TGTGCCAGCAGCCAGGGGGCGGGGGTGGACACCTACAATGAGCAGTACTTC.

The CDR3 here is CARGLGGRDPDTQYF. Here the CDR3 DNA reads TGTGCCAGGGGGTTAGGGGGGCGGGACCCAGATACGCAGTATTTT. The V call is TRBV7-8, the J call TRBJ2-3, with D perhaps being TRBD1 or TRBD2 (6 bases each). Germline CDR1 reads SGHVS; CDR2 reads FQNEAQ. Trimming took off 9 bases at V and 4 bases at J, with 20 bases between the two ends. The length of the CDR3 is 15 residues.

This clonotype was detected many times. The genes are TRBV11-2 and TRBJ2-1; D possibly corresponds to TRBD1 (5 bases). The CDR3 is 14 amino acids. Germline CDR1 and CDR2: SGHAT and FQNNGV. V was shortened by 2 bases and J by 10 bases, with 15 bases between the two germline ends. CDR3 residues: CASSLFLQGQEQFF. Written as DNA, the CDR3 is TGTGCCAGCAGCTTATTTCTCCAGGGTCAAGAGCAGTTCTTC.

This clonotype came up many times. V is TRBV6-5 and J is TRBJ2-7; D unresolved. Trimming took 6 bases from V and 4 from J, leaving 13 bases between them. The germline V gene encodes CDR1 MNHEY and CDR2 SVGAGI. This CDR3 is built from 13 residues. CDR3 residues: CASRRSELYEQYF. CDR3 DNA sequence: TGTGCCAGCAGACGATCCGAACTTTACGAGCAGTACTTC.

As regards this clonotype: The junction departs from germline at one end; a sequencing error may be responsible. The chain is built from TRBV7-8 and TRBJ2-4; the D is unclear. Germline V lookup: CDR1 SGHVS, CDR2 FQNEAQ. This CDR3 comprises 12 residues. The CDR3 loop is CASLLAKDMQYF. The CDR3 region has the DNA TGTGCGAGCCTGTTAGCCAAAGACATGCAGTACTTT.

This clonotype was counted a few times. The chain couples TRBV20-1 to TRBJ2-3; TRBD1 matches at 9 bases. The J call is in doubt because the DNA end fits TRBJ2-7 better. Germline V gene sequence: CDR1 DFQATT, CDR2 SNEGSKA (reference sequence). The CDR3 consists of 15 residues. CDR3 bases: TGCAGTGCTAGACGTCCGACAGGGGGGACCTACGAGCAGTACTTC. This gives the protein CSARRPTGGTYEQYF.

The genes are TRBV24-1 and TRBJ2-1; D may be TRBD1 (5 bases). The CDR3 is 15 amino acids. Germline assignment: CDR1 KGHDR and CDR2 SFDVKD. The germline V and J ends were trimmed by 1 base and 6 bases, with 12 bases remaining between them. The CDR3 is CATSDFGANSNEQFF. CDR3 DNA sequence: TGTGCCACCAGTGATTTTGGGGCTAACAGCAATGAGCAGTTCTTC.

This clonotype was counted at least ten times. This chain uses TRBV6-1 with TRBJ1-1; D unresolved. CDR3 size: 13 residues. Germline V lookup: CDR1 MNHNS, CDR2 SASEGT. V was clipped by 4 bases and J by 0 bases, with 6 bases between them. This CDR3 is CASSVGMNTEAFF. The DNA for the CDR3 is TGTGCCAGCAGTGTCGGTATGAACACTGAAGCTTTCTTT.

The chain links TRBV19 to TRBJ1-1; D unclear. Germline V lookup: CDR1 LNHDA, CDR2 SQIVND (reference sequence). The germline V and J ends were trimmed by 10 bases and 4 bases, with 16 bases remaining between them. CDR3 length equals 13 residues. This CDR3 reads CATEEGWGTEAFF. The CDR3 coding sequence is TGTGCCACTGAGGAGGGCTGGGGCACTGAAGCTTTCTTT. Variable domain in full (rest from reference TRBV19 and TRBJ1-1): DGGITQSPKYLFRKEGQNVTLSCEQNLNHDAMYWYRQDPGQGLRLIYYSQIVNDFQKGDIAEGYSVSREKKESFPLTVTSAQKNPTAFYLCATEEGWGTEAFFGQGTRLTVV.

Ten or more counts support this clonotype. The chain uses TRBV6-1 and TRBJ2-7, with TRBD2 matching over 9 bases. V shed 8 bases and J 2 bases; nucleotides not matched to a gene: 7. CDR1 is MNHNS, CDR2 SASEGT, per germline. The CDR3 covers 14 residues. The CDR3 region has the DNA TGTGCCAGCGCATGGCGGGAGGGCCCCTACGAGCAGTACTTC. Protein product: CASAWREGPYEQYF.

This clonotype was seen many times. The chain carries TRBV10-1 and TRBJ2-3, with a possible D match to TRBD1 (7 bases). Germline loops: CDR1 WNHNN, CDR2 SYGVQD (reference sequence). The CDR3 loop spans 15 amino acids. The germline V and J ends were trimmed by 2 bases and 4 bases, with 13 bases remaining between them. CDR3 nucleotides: TGCGCCAGCAGTGAGGAGGGACAGCGGGCAGATACGCAGTATTTT. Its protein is CASSEEGQRADTQYF.

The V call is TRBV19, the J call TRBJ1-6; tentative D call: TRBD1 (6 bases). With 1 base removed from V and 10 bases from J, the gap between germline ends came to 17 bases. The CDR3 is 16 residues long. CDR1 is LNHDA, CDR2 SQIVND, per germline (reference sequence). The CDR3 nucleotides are TGTGCCAGTAGTATAGCACCGGGACAACGATCGTCACCCCTCCACTTT. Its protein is CASSIAPGQRSSPLHF.

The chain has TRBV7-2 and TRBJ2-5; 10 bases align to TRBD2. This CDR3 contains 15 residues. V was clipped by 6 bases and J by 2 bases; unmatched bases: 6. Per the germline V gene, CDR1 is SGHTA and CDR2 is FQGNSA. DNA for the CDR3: TGTGCCAGCAGACGGACTAGCGGAGCTCAAGAGACCCAGTACTTC. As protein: CASRRTSGAQETQYF.

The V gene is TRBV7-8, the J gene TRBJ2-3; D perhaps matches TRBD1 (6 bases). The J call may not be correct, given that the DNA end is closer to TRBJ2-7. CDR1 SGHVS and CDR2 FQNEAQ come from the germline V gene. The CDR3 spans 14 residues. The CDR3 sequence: CAGSGDRGPETQYF. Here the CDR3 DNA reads TGTGCCGGCTCAGGGGATCGTGGCCCAGAGACGCAGTACTTC.

The CDR3 here is CASSLVQGAGNQPQHF. DNA of the CDR3: TGTGCCAGCAGTTTAGTACAGGGGGCCGGCAATCAGCCCCAGCATTTT. The chain recombines TRBV12-3 or TRBV12-4 with TRBJ1-5; 9 bases fit TRBD1. Unmatched junction bases numbered 3, after V lost 1 base and J lost 2 bases. This CDR3 spans 16 amino acids.

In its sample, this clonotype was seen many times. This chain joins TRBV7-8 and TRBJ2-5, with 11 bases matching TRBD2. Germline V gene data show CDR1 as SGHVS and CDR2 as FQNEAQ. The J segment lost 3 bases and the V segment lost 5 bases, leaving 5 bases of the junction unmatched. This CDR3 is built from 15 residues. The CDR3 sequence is CASSKGTSGKETQYF. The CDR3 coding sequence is TGTGCCAGCAGCAAAGGGACTAGCGGTAAAGAGACCCAGTACTTC.

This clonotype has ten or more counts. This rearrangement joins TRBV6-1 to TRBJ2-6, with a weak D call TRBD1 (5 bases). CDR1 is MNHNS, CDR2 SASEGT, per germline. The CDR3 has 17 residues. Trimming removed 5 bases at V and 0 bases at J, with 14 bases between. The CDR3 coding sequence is TGTGCCAGCAGTAAACAGACAGCGATCTCTGGGGCCAACGTCCTGACTTTC. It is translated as CASSKQTAISGANVLTF.

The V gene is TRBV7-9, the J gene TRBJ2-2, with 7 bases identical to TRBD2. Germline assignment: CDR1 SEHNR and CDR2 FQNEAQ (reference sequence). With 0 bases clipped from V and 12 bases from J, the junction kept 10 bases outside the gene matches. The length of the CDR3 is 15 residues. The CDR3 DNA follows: TGTGCCAGCAGCTTAGCGGGAGGGCGCGCAGGGAAGCTGTTTTTT. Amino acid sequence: CASSLAGGRAGKLFF. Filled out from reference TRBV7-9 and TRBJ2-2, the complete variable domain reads DTGVSQNPRHKITKRGQNVTFRCDPISEHNRLYWYRQTLGQGPEFLTYFQNEAQLEKSRLLSDRFSAERPKGSFSTLEIQRTEQGDSAMYLCASSLAGGRAGKLFFGEGSRLTVL.

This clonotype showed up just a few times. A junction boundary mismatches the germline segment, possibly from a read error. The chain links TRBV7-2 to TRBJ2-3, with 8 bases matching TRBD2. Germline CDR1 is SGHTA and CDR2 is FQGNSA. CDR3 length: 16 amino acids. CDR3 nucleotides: TGTGCCAGCAGCGCCCCGGGAGGGAGAGGCAAAGATACGCAGTATTTC. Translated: CASSAPGGRGKDTQYF.

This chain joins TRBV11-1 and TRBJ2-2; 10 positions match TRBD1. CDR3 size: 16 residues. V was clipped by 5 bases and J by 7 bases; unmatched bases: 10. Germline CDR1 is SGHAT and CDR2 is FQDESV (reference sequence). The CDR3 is CASSPGGTGVGGELFF. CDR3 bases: TGTGCCAGCAGCCCCGGCGGGACAGGGGTCGGCGGGGAGCTGTTTTTT.